A selection of T cell receptor beta chains follows, all from one sample in a study of T cells in Graves' hyperthyroidism and ophthalmopathy. TCRdb reprocessed the multiplex PCR reads with MiXCR, giving one entry per CDR3 protein. The sample yields approximately 560,000 distinct CDR3 sequences, about 45% seen once. Sequenced: peripheral blood or thyroid tissue (not recorded which). The receptors come from a woman between 18 and 29 years old with Graves' hyperthyroidism. CDR3s leave out the opening cysteine and the closing phenylalanine or tryptophan.

V gene,CDR3 protein
TRBV12-5,ASSHIRSNQPQH
TRBV7-3,ASSLGHRDGSPLH
TRBV5-1,ASSAGRYEQY
TRBV29-1,SVIRQGTEAF
TRBV24-1,ATSDLHG
TRBV7-9,ASSWTSGSNYEQY
TRBV29-1,SFQGSLAQY
TRBV2,ASSVAGSTEAF
TRBV2,ASSQIYRVRHMNTEAF
TRBV25-1,AREGRGFDGYT
TRBV7-6,TSATFPLAVPYEQY
TRBV20-1,SARDLSGQETQY
TRBV10-3,ASRQGREAEAF
TRBV20-1,SARDTAGTFEQY
TRBV9,ASSPGRQVNQPQH
TRBV5-1,ASSPYPGPTYEQY
TRBV10-3,AISESSGKRDGYT
TRBV20-1,SALEKTVGYGYT
TRBV7-9,ASSPGLSEQY
TRBV19,ASRDRDRAYGYT
TRBV2,ASSDPLRAHTGANVLT
TRBV4-1,ASSLRELETQY
TRBV12-1,ASSFNLHSEAF
TRBV15,ATSRAGGYNEKLF
TRBV4-1,ASSQDPGVSEQY
TRBV29-1,SVTSGSGTDTQY
TRBV20-1,SAAQAYSGNTIY
TRBV19,ASKRAGGLTGELF
TRBV20-1,SPGLAGKETQY
TRBV10-3,AIKQGNTEAF
TRBV20-1,SATTGPSQETQY
TRBV2,ASRRGASYGYT
TRBV7-8,ASTRRARNTEAF
TRBV29-1,SVMTSGELF
TRBV24-1,ATSDPLGLAGFYEQY
TRBV7-9,ASSFPGYEQY
TRBV10-2,ASSPRAFLSNQPQH
TRBV20-1,SASGRGLVTEAF
TRBV6-1,ASTKVGRDNQPQH
TRBV15,ATGRERNTGELF
TRBV12-3/TRBV12-4,ASSSEQRSRQPQH
TRBV6-1,ASSEDGSGGYEQY
TRBV7-9,ASSSEESGNTIY